The rows below give T cell receptor beta chains drawn from one sample of a study of cytomegalovirus exposure and HLA in healthy donors. Method: immunoSEQ multiplex PCR; TCRdb's copy keeps in-frame clones and lacks some. The repertoire includes approximately 93,000 clones, 82% of them detected once, and approximately 3.8% sits in the top ten. Sequencing input: PBMCs. The receptor set was obtained from a man aged 45-65 years in good health and CMV-seronegative. CDR3s include the opening cysteine and the closing phenylalanine or tryptophan. Each record gives: D gene, V gene, J gene, clone size, CDR3 protein, CDR3 DNA. D genes are given only for firm matches. Some rows have no size entry. The others give once, few or many, or a class for an expanded clone.

TRBD2,TRBV2,TRBJ2-5,NA,CASSGTSVRQETQYF,TGTGCCAGCAGTGGTACTAGCGTACGTCAAGAGACCCAGTACTTC
TRBD1,TRBV6-1,TRBJ2-7,NA,CASKIGTGTYEQYF,TGTGCCAGCAAAATTGGGACAGGGACTTACGAGCAGTACTTC
TRBD1,TRBV10-2,TRBJ1-2,NA,CASSRSPATALTGVSSRSENTF,TGCGCCAGCAGCCGATCACCCGCCACAGCCTTGACAGGGGTTAGCTCGAGATCGGAGAACACCTTC
NA,TRBV2,TRBJ2-5,NA,CASTRQSYQETQYF,TGTGCCAGCACGAGACAGAGTTACCAAGAGACCCAGTACTTC
TRBD1,TRBV28,TRBJ1-2,NA,CASSWTGSDGYTF,TGTGCCAGCAGTTGGACAGGAAGCGATGGCTACACCTTC
NA,TRBV7-9,TRBJ2-7,NA,CASSSGRARYEQYF,TGTGCCAGCAGCTCCGGCAGGGCTCGATACGAGCAGTACTTC
NA,TRBV7-2,TRBJ2-4,NA,CASSLSLTGGNIQYF,TGTGCCAGCAGCCTATCACTGACAGGCGGAAACATTCAGTACTTC
TRBD2,TRBV28,TRBJ2-3,NA,CASSLAGGPVDTQYF,TGTGCCAGCAGTCTAGCGGGAGGGCCCGTAGATACGCAGTATTTT
NA,TRBV2,TRBJ2-1,NA,CASSEETIGEQFF,TGTGCCAGCAGTGAGGAGACTATCGGTGAGCAGTTCTTC
TRBD1,TRBV6-4,TRBJ2-2,NA,CASSVMGQGYTGELFF,TGTGCCAGCAGTGTCATGGGACAGGGATACACCGGGGAGCTGTTTTTT
TRBD2,TRBV2,TRBJ2-7,NA,CASSATSGPRNEQYF,TGTGCCAGCAGCGCCACTAGCGGGCCCAGGAACGAGCAGTACTTC
NA,TRBV28,TRBJ2-1,NA,CASSFQDWQRFF,TGTGCCAGCAGTTTCCAGGACTGGCAGCGGTTCTTC
NA,TRBV9,TRBJ1-4,NA,CASSAGGWNEKLFF,TGTGCCAGCAGCGCCGGAGGGTGGAATGAAAAACTGTTTTTT
TRBD1,TRBV28,TRBJ2-1,few,CASSDRGYYNEQFF,TGTGCCAGCAGTGACAGGGGATACTACAATGAGCAGTTCTTC
NA,TRBV6-1,TRBJ2-5,NA,CASSEAWRGNLQETQYF,TGTGCCAGCAGTGAAGCCTGGCGCGGGAACCTTCAAGAGACCCAGTACTTC
TRBD1,TRBV2,TRBJ2-7,NA,CASSLAGTGAYEQYF,TGTGCCAGCAGTCTCGCCGGGACAGGGGCCTACGAGCAGTACTTC
NA,TRBV6-5,TRBJ1-1,NA,CASSYIPGSWTEAFF,TGTGCCAGCAGTTATATACCCGGGTCATGGACTGAAGCTTTCTTT
TRBD1,TRBV5-4,TRBJ1-1,NA,CASSSGQGGTEAFF,TGTGCCAGCAGCTCCGGACAGGGGGGCACTGAAGCTTTCTTT
TRBD1,TRBV6-1,TRBJ1-2,NA,CASSDRDRIANYGYTF,TGTGCCAGCAGTGACCGGGACAGGATAGCGAACTATGGCTACACCTTC
TRBD1,TRBV29-1,TRBJ1-1,NA,CSVPPGQGVSNTEAFF,TGCAGCGTTCCACCGGGACAGGGGGTATCGAACACTGAAGCTTTCTTT
NA,TRBV11-3,TRBJ2-3,NA,CASSSGRRRDTQYF,TGTGCCAGCAGTTCGGGGAGGAGGAGAGATACGCAGTATTTT
NA,TRBV28,TRBJ1-1,few,CASTLLGRRAEAFF,TGTGCCAGCACCCTTCTAGGGAGACGGGCTGAAGCTTTCTTT
TRBD1,TRBV5-1,TRBJ2-7,NA,CASSLGTGFYEQYF,TGCGCCAGCAGCTTGGGGACAGGGTTCTACGAGCAGTACTTC
TRBD2,TRBV15,TRBJ2-3,NA,CATSGSGRAFTDTQYF,TGTGCCACCAGCGGTAGCGGGAGGGCCTTCACAGATACGCAGTATTTT
NA,TRBV5-4,TRBJ1-1,few,CASSLGRGTVDTEAFF,TGTGCCAGCAGCTTGGGAAGGGGTACCGTGGATACTGAAGCTTTCTTT
TRBD1,TRBV18,TRBJ1-1,NA,CASSYDRGGTEAFF,TGTGCCAGCTCATACGACAGGGGGGGCACTGAAGCTTTCTTT
TRBD1,TRBV5-1,TRBJ1-1,NA,CASSLQGANTEAFF,TGCGCCAGCAGCTTACAGGGGGCTAACACTGAAGCTTTCTTT
TRBD1,TRBV9,TRBJ1-2,NA,CASSRGQGASGYTF,TGTGCCAGCTCGAGGGGACAGGGGGCGTCGGGCTACACCTTC
NA,TRBV28,TRBJ2-6,NA,CASSLWTAGANVLTF,TGTGCCAGCAGTTTATGGACAGCTGGGGCCAACGTCCTGACTTTC
NA,TRBV7-9,TRBJ2-1,NA,CASSFRETPGEDNEQFF,TGTGCCAGCAGCTTCCGGGAGACCCCGGGGGAAGACAATGAGCAGTTCTTC
TRBD2,TRBV6-5,TRBJ2-1,NA,CASSYAPSGSYNEQFF,TGTGCCAGCAGTTACGCCCCTAGCGGGAGTTACAATGAGCAGTTCTTC
TRBD2,TRBV9,TRBJ2-2,NA,CASSLHPGLAGGPAGELFF,TGTGCCAGCAGCTTGCACCCGGGACTAGCGGGAGGGCCGGCCGGGGAGCTGTTTTTT
NA,TRBV5-1,TRBJ1-2,NA,CASSLVQGPIHGYTF,TGCGCCAGCAGCTTGGTACAGGGACCTATCCATGGCTACACCTTC
TRBD1,TRBV10-3,TRBJ1-1,NA,CAISGRQGVGTEAFF,TGTGCCATCAGTGGGCGACAGGGAGTGGGCACTGAAGCTTTCTTT
NA,TRBV19,TRBJ2-2,NA,CASSIPHRNTGELFF,TGTGCCAGTAGTATCCCACACAGGAACACCGGGGAGCTGTTTTTT
NA,TRBV6-6,TRBJ1-1,few,CASSYLGAQAFF,TGTGCCAGCAGTTACCTGGGGGCTCAAGCTTTCTTT
TRBD1,TRBV19,TRBJ1-5,NA,CASSIPRQGFSNQPQHF,TGTGCCAGTAGTATTCCGCGACAGGGGTTCAGCAATCAGCCCCAGCATTTT
NA,TRBV19,TRBJ1-4,NA,CASSRNSYNEKLFF,TGTGCCAGTAGTAGGAACAGTTATAATGAAAAACTGTTTTTT
NA,TRBV5-6,TRBJ2-7,NA,CASSLGGGPAYEQYF,TGTGCCAGCAGCTTGGGAGGGGGACCCGCCTACGAGCAGTACTTC
TRBD2,TRBV11-2,TRBJ2-7,NA,CASSSIRTTSGRPHEQYF,TGTGCCAGCAGCTCTATTAGGACGACTAGCGGGAGACCCCACGAGCAGTACTTC
TRBD2,TRBV7-6,TRBJ2-1,NA,CASSSSSGNEQFF,TGTGCCAGCAGCTCTTCTAGCGGCAATGAGCAGTTCTTC
TRBD2,TRBV5-3,TRBJ2-7,NA,CARSSSTSGAFKTYEQYF,TGTGCCAGAAGCTCCAGTACTAGCGGAGCCTTTAAAACCTACGAGCAGTACTTC
TRBD2,TRBV19,TRBJ2-1,NA,CASSIGAGAYNEQFF,TGTGCCAGTAGTATAGGGGCGGGAGCCTACAATGAGCAGTTCTTC
TRBD1,TRBV30,TRBJ2-7,NA,CACWTGINEQYF,TGTGCCTGTTGGACAGGGATCAACGAGCAGTACTTC
TRBD1,TRBV5-1,TRBJ2-7,NA,CASSLAHPGQGSYEQYF,TGCGCCAGCAGCTTGGCCCACCCGGGACAGGGGTCCTACGAGCAGTACTTC
NA,TRBV7-9,TRBJ1-5,NA,CASSLVRCPQPQHF,TGTGCCAGCAGCTTAGTCAGATGTCCCCAGCCCCAGCATTTT
TRBD2,TRBV11-2,TRBJ2-1,NA,CASSLRLAGLSSYNEQFF,TGTGCCAGCAGCTTGCGACTAGCGGGCCTCAGCTCCTACAATGAGCAGTTCTTC
NA,TRBV28,TRBJ1-2,NA,CASSYDRNYGYTF,TGTGCCAGCAGTTACGACAGAAACTATGGCTACACCTTC
NA,TRBV5-5,TRBJ2-3,NA,CASSSRTLEDTQYF,TGTGCCAGCAGCTCGAGGACATTGGAAGATACGCAGTATTTT
NA,TRBV18,TRBJ1-5,NA,CASSPPRKGKRHQPQHF,TGTGCCAGCTCACCACCCCGCAAAGGTAAGAGGCATCAGCCCCAGCATTTT
TRBD1,TRBV5-4,TRBJ1-6,NA,CASSSKTGGATPLHF,TGTGCCAGCAGTTCAAAGACAGGGGGCGCAACACCCCTCCACTTT
TRBD1,TRBV30,TRBJ2-2,NA,CAWSGGTGGTGELFF,TGTGCCTGGAGTGGGGGGACAGGGGGCACCGGGGAGCTGTTTTTT
TRBD1,TRBV28,TRBJ1-5,NA,CASSSTGTGVQPQHF,TGTGCCAGCAGTTCCACCGGGACAGGGGTTCAGCCCCAGCATTTT